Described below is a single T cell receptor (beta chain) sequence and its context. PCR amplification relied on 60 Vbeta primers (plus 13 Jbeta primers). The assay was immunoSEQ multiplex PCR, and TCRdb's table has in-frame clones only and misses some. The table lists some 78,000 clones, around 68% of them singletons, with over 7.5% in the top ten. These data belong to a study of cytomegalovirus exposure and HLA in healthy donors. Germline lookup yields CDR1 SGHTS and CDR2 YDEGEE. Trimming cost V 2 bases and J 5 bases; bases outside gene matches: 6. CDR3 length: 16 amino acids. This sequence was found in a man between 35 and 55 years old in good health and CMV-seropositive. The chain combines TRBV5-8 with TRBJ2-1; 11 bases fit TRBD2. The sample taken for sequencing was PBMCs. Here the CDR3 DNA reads TGTGCCAGCAGCTTTGGCGAACTAGCGGGGGACAATGAGCAGTTCTTC. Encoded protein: CASSFGELAGDNEQFF.